Listed here are 27 T cell receptor delta chains from one sample, sequenced in a study of γδ T cells in repeated Plasmodium falciparum infection. Gammadelta T cells were flow-sorted from PBMC into Vgamma9/Vdelta2+ and Vdelta2-negative populations for bulk analysis. TCRdb applied CATT to the multiplex PCR reads for clone calling. The sample carries around 82,000 delta-chain clones, 1.4% recorded once. The sample was gamma-delta T cells from blood. The receptor source for this set is a pool of human donors (malaria-infected and uninfected, not separated).

This clone was counted only a few times. The protein held in TCRdb is that of a much larger clone and does not match this DNA's translation at residue 13, likely because of a read error; the protein shown is translated from the DNA. The chain links TRDV1 to TRDJ1; 7 positions agree with TRDD3. Germline V lookup: CDR1 TSWWSYY, CDR2 QGS. J was trimmed by 0 bases and V by 2 bases; bases with no gene match: 18. The CDR3 contains 20 residues. CDR3 sequence reads: CALGERAGGFSRPYTDKLIF. The CDR3 region has the DNA TGTGCTCTTGGGGAAAGGGCCGGGGGATTCTCAAGACCCTACACCGATAAACTCATCTTT.

This clone was seen repeatedly, ten times or more. This sequence joins TRDV1 and TRDJ3; TRDD3 might be the D (6 bases). V lost 9 bases and J 0 bases, leaving 18 bases between the germline ends. Looked up from germline, CDR1 is TSWWSYY and CDR2 is QGS. CDR3 length: 18 amino acids. CDR3 coding DNA: TGTGCTCTGCAGCTTGGATACCTGAGCTCCTGGGACACCCGACAGATGTTTTTC. It codes for CALQLGYLSSWDTRQMFF.

This clone came up many times. The chain recombines TRDV1 with TRDJ1; 9 nucleotides align to TRDD3. Trimming took 2 bases from V and 1 from J; bases not matched to a gene: 29. The CDR3 runs 24 residues. The germline gives CDR1 TSWWSYY, CDR2 QGS. The CDR3 DNA reads TGTGCTCTTGGGGAAAAGGGGTTACGAGACTCCCCGTTCTGGGGGATCCCGCTCACCGATAAACTCATCTTT. Its protein product is CALGEKGLRDSPFWGIPLTDKLIF.

This clone came up a few times. The mismatch at residue 5 between this DNA's translation and the TCRdb protein of a much larger clone likely reflects a read error; the protein shown is translated from the DNA. For the CDR3, the DNA is TGTGCTCTTGGGGGACTAGACCTACGTCAGGGGATACACACCGATAAACTCATCTTT. Amino acid sequence: CALGGLDLRQGIHTDKLIF. This chain uses TRDV1 with TRDJ1; 8 nucleotides match TRDD3. The CDR3 consists of 19 residues. Unmatched junction bases numbered 16, after V lost 4 bases and J lost 0 bases. Germline V gives CDR1 TSWWSYY, CDR2 QGS.

The table lists this clone with a few counts. A read error is the likely source, as a far larger clone sits one nucleotide away. The CDR3 here is CALGGRPRPERSWDTRQMFF. The DNA for the CDR3 is TGTGCTCTTGGGGGCCGGCCAAGACCTGAGCGGTCCTGGGACACCCGACAGATGTTTTTC. The genes are TRDV1 and TRDJ3; D remains ambiguous. In the absence of a J gene in TCRdb, the DNA was matched to germline to assign it here. The CDR3 loop spans 20 amino acids. Germline V gene data show CDR1 as TSWWSYY and CDR2 as QGS. The ends were cut back, 4 bases at V and 1 base at J, with 20 bases in the middle.

This clone showed up many times. A far larger clone is a single base away, which makes a read error likely. This rearrangement joins TRDV2 to TRDJ1; TRDD3 agrees at 7 bases. The germline V gene encodes CDR1 GEAIGNYY and CDR2 EKD. This CDR3 is built from 15 residues. Germline trimming cut 3 bases from V and 1 base from J; bases unmatched to any gene: 7. In DNA form, the CDR3 reads TGTGCCTGTGACCCTCTGGGGGGCACCACCGATAAACTCATCTTT. It encodes CACDPLGGTTDKLIF.

This clone was recorded a few times. A read error may explain this, as a much larger clone is one base away. The rearrangement uses TRDV1 and TRDJ1; 7 nucleotides agree with TRDD3. After removal of 1 base from V and 0 bases from J, the junction contained 11 bases not matched to a gene. The CDR3 has 18 residues. Looked up from germline, CDR1 is TSWWSYY and CDR2 is QGS. CDR3 coding DNA: TGTGCTCTTGGGGAACCTTTTGGGGGACGAACATACACCGATAAACTCATCTTT. It is translated as CALGEPFGGRTYTDKLIF.

This clone was counted many times. The mismatch at residue 5 between this DNA's translation and the TCRdb protein of a much larger clone likely reflects a read error; the protein shown is translated from the DNA. V gene TRDV2 combines with J gene TRDJ1; 12 bases align to TRDD3. The germline CDR1 and CDR2 sequences are GEAIGNYY and EKD. The V segment lost 3 bases and the J segment 0 bases; nucleotides outside the gene matches: 7. The length of the CDR3 is 17 residues. The CDR3, as DNA: TGTGCCTGTGACGCTCTGGGGGATACGGAAGACACCGATAAACTCATCTTT. Translated, it gives CACDALGDTEDTDKLIF.

This clone appeared a few times. A read error is the likely source, as a far larger clone sits one nucleotide away. Other DNA sequences of this sample code for an identical CDR3. CDR3 sequence reads: CALGEHTKLIF. The CDR3, as DNA: TGTGCTCTTGGGGAGCATACTAAACTCATCTTT. This sequence joins TRDV1 and TRDJ1; no clear D. The CDR3 spans 11 residues. CDR1 TSWWSYY and CDR2 QGS come from the germline V gene. Trimming took off 3 bases at V and 7 bases at J, with 6 bases between the two ends.

This clone has more than one count but fewer than ten. A far larger clone is one nucleotide away, so this likely arose from a read error. The chain recombines TRDV2 with TRDJ1, with D tentatively TRDD3 (5 bases). Matching the DNA to germline supplied the J gene, which TCRdb does not give. The CDR3 covers 14 residues. CDR1 is GEAIGNYY, CDR2 EKD, per germline. CDR3 sequence: CACASNSGADKLIF. The CDR3 bases are TGCGCCTGTGCCTCCAACTCGGGGGCCGATAAACTCATCTTT.

This clone occurred a few times. Since a far larger clone is one base different, this is likely a read error. This same CDR3 is encoded by further DNA sequences in the sample. The gene calls are TRDV1 and TRDJ2; TRDD3 matches at 8 bases. The J gene is not listed in TCRdb, so it was assigned here from a DNA match to germline. The CDR3 sequence is 20 residues long. Germline V gene sequence: CDR1 TSWWSYY, CDR2 QGS. The CDR3 bases are TGTGCGCTTGGGGAACTAGCCCTACTAGGTGGGGGATGGTTGACAGCACAACTCTTCTTT. It encodes CALGELALLGGGWLTAQLFF.

This clone showed up just a few times. The protein in TCRdb stems from a much larger clone and differs at residue 6 from this DNA's translation, likely a read error; here the protein is translated from the DNA. DNA for the CDR3: TGTGCCTGTGGTTCTGCTGGGACCCTCGGTGCCGATAAACTCATCTTT. Its protein is CACGSAGTLGADKLIF. The chain links TRDV2 to TRDJ1; possible D gene TRDD3, 5 bases. TCRdb gives no J gene; it was assigned here by matching the DNA to germline. The CDR3 extends over 16 amino acids. From germline, CDR1 is GEAIGNYY and CDR2 EKD. Trimming pared 5 bases from V and 3 bases from J, leaving 21 bases between.

This clone occurred a few times. The TCRdb protein comes from a much larger clone and disagrees with this DNA's translation at residue 8, likely due to a read error; the protein given here is derived from the DNA. The rearrangement links TRDV1 to TRDJ1; tentative D call: TRDD2 (6 bases). The CDR3 sequence is 16 residues long. V shed 5 bases and J shed 3 bases, with 19 bases lying between them. In germline, CDR1 is TSWWSYY, CDR2 QGS. CDR3 sequence: CALGRRGTSSSDKLIF. The CDR3 nucleotides are TGTGCTCTTGGGCGCCGAGGGACTTCTTCCTCCGATAAACTCATCTTT.

This clone was recorded many times. The protein in TCRdb stems from a much larger clone and differs at residue 11 from this DNA's translation, likely a read error; here the protein is translated from the DNA. V gene TRDV1 combines with J gene TRDJ1; D is undetermined. Germline-derived CDR1 and CDR2 are TSWWSYY and QGS. The CDR3 has 16 amino acids. The ends were cut back, 2 bases at V and 3 bases at J, with 16 bases in the middle. This CDR3 is CALGEMPILYADKLIF. The CDR3 nucleotides are TGTGCTCTTGGGGAAATGCCCATCCTGTACGCCGATAAACTCATCTTT.

About this clone: With only one base between it and a far larger clone, this is likely a read error. Other DNA sequences in this sample translate to the same CDR3. V usage is TRDV2 and J usage is TRDJ1; D gene ambiguous. TCRdb offers no J gene call, so here the DNA was matched to germline to obtain one. V was shortened by 1 base and J by 2 bases, with 13 bases between the two germline ends. The CDR3 extends over 15 amino acids. Germline-derived CDR1 and CDR2 are GEAIGNYY and EKD. CDR3: CACDTVQRVTDKLIF. CDR3 nucleotide sequence: TGTGCCTGTGACACGGTCCAGCGCGTGACCGATAAACTCATCTTT.

On this clone: This likely stems from a read error, as it lies one base from a far larger clone. The same CDR3 also results from other DNA sequences found in this sample. The DNA of the CDR3 is TGTGCTCTTGGGGAACCCTTCTCCTCCCTGAGTACCGGACTCTACACCGATAAACTCATCTTT. Translated, it gives CALGEPFSSLSTGLYTDKLIF. The V gene is TRDV1, the J gene TRDJ1; tentative D call: TRDD2 (5 bases). Matching the DNA to germline supplied the J gene, which TCRdb does not give. CDR3 length: 21 residues. Germline V gives CDR1 TSWWSYY, CDR2 QGS. V was shortened by 1 base and J by 0 bases, with 27 bases between the two germline ends.

Concerning this clone: The protein given by TCRdb reflects a much larger clone and differs at residue 15 from this DNA's translation, likely from a read error; the protein shown is the DNA's translation. This rearrangement joins TRDV2 to TRDJ3; 7 positions agree with TRDD3. TCRdb is silent on the J gene; assignment here came from matching the DNA to germline. The CDR3 contains 21 residues. Germline V gene sequence: CDR1 GEAIGNYY, CDR2 EKD. CDR3 in DNA: TGTGCCTGTGACACGGTACTGGGGTCACCTCCTAGCTCCTGGAACACCCGACAGATGTTTTTC. Translating gives CACDTVLGSPPSSWNTRQMFF.

This clone was detected only a few times. The likely explanation is a read error, given a far larger clone one base away. The same CDR3 arises from other DNA sequences in this sample as well. The J gene is TRDJ2, the V gene TRDV2; D might be TRDD3 (6 bases). Since TCRdb gives no J gene, matching the DNA to germline was used here to assign it. Trimming took 1 base from V and 3 from J, leaving 14 bases between them. This CDR3 spans 16 amino acids. Germline V CDR1 and CDR2: GEAIGNYY, EKD. CDR3 in DNA: TGTGCCTGTGACACGAAGGGGGAAGCTCTGACAGCACAACTCTTCTTT. Protein product: CACDTKGEALTAQLFF.

On this clone: A read error likely explains why the TCRdb protein, taken from a much larger clone, differs from this DNA's translation at residue 6; the protein shown is translated from the DNA. V gene TRDV1 combines with J gene TRDJ1, with 11 positions matching TRDD3. As TCRdb names no J gene, one was assigned here on the basis of a DNA match to germline. The CDR3 loop spans 20 amino acids. The germline V gene encodes CDR1 TSWWSYY and CDR2 QGS. J lost 3 bases, V lost 1 base, and 16 bases had no gene match. The CDR3 reads CALGERALPRNWGIADKLIF. CDR3 coding DNA: TGTGCTCTTGGGGAACGGGCCCTTCCGCGAAACTGGGGGATAGCCGATAAACTCATCTTT.

For this clone: With a far larger clone one base away, a read error is the likely cause. The sample holds other DNA sequences that translate to the same CDR3. The gene calls are TRDV1 and TRDJ1; TRDD3 matches 8 bases. Assignment of the J gene here rests on matching the DNA to germline, because TCRdb gives none. The trim removed 4 bases at V and 0 bases at J, leaving 19 bases unmatched. This CDR3 is built from 20 residues. CDR1 and CDR2 from the germline V gene are TSWWSYY and QGS. The CDR3 DNA reads as TGTGCTCTTGGGGTATCCTTTCTACCGTACTGGGGGGAGTACACCGATAAACTCATCTTT. Its translation is CALGVSFLPYWGEYTDKLIF.

The sample holds a few counts of this clone. This DNA translates differently at residue 4 from the TCRdb protein, which is that of a much larger clone; a read error is likely, and the protein shown is the DNA's own translation. This chain connects TRDV1 to TRDJ1; maybe TRDD2 (6 bases). CDR3 length: 15 residues. The germline V and J ends were trimmed by 7 bases and 4 bases, with 19 bases remaining between them. Germline V CDR1 and CDR2: TSWWSYY, QGS. CDR3 in amino acids: CALVGHLPAVDKLIF. DNA of the CDR3: TGTGCTCTTGTGGGTCACCTTCCCGCAGTCGATAAACTCATCTTT.

This clone has a count of ten or more. The V and J genes are TRDV1 and TRDJ1; 10 bases fit TRDD3. The CDR3 has 19 amino acids. Germline V gene lookup returns CDR1 TSWWSYY and CDR2 QGS. J was trimmed by 4 bases and V by 0 bases; bases with no gene match: 14. The CDR3 loop reads CALGELRRRLGDSSDKLIF. CDR3 DNA: TGTGCTCTTGGGGAACTAAGACGGCGGCTGGGGGATAGTAGCGATAAACTCATCTTT.

This clone was counted many times. J is TRDJ1 and V is TRDV1; TRDD3 matches 8 bases. V lost 2 bases to trimming and J lost 3 bases; unmatched junction nucleotides: 11. There are 17 residues in the CDR3. Germline V gene sequence: CDR1 TSWWSYY, CDR2 QGS. CDR3 amino acids: CALGEKSSGDTPDKLIF. CDR3 DNA sequence: TGTGCTCTTGGGGAAAAGAGCAGCGGGGATACTCCCGATAAACTCATCTTT.

Regarding this clone: The protein given by TCRdb reflects a much larger clone and differs at residue 5 from this DNA's translation, likely from a read error; the protein shown is the DNA's translation. V and J are TRDV2 and TRDJ1, with D hard to call. Trimming took 3 bases from V and 3 from J, leaving 16 bases between them. From germline, CDR1 is GEAIGNYY and CDR2 EKD. The CDR3 is 15 amino acids. For the CDR3, the DNA is TGTGCCTGTGACTCCGTCGGGGCTCAGGCCGATAAACTCATCTTT. Translation: CACDSVGAQADKLIF.

This clone was seen only a few times. At one boundary the junction diverges from the germline segment, which might be a read error. Distinct nucleotide sequences in the sample also encode this CDR3. The chain is built from TRDV1 and TRDJ1; perhaps TRDD2 as D (6 bases). TCRdb does not report a J gene; here it was assigned by matching the DNA to germline references. The V gene's germline CDR1 is TSWWSYY and CDR2 QGS. This CDR3 contains 19 residues. The DNA of the CDR3 is TGTGCTCTCGGGGAACACTATCCTACTCGTGACTCCTACACCGATAAACTCATCTTT. This sequence encodes CALGEHYPTRDSYTDKLIF.

This clone was seen many times. The V and J genes are TRDV1 and TRDJ1; TRDD3 matches 13 bases. J was trimmed by 2 bases and V by 5 bases; bases with no gene match: 44. CDR1 and CDR2 (germline): TSWWSYY, QGS. The CDR3 has 29 residues. CDR3 protein: CALGIQAQGPLPTKLRTGGYGLRTDKLIF. CDR3 in DNA: TGTGCTCTTGGGATTCAGGCTCAAGGGCCCCTTCCTACGAAACTTCGTACTGGGGGATACGGGTTAAGAACCGATAAACTCATCTTT.

There are a few counts of this clone. The protein given by TCRdb reflects a much larger clone and differs at residue 3 from this DNA's translation, likely from a read error; the protein shown is the DNA's translation. The J gene is TRDJ1, the V gene TRDV2; 9 bases fit TRDD3. No J gene is reported in TCRdb; it was inferred here by comparing the DNA with germline. Germline values: CDR1 GEAIGNYY, CDR2 EKD. This CDR3 region has 21 residues. The CDR3 here is CARDTLPVGDNRPGDTDKLIF. The CDR3 coding sequence is TGTGCCCGTGACACCCTCCCTGTGGGGGATAACCGTCCGGGAGACACCGATAAACTCATCTTT.